These 14 T cell receptor beta chains came from one sample sequenced in a study of Ad26.COV2.S vaccination and SARS-CoV-2 variants. Clones were sequenced by immunoSEQ multiplex PCR, and TCRdb holds only the in-frame ones, with some missing. Of 300,000 to 400,000 clones listed, about 92% are singletons. The starting material was peripheral blood, obtained after recovery from COVID-19. The origin of the receptors is a human donor who had recovered from COVID-19.

The chain carries TRBV14 and TRBJ1-1, with 8 bases lining up with TRBD1. CDR1 and CDR2 (germline): SGHDN, FVKESK. The ends lost 6 bases at V and 1 base at J; junction bases unmatched: 4. This CDR3 has 14 amino acids. The CDR3 sequence: CASSRTGRNTEAFF. DNA of the CDR3: TGTGCCAGCAGTAGGACAGGGCGGAACACTGAAGCTTTCTTT.

The chain's CDR3 is CASSLTRDPNQPQHF. The CDR3 region has the DNA TGTGCCAGCAGTTTAACCCGGGACCCAAATCAGCCCCAGCATTTT. The gene calls are TRBV27 and TRBJ1-5; D is perhaps TRBD1 (5 bases). The V gene's germline CDR1 is MNHEY and CDR2 SMNVEV (reference sequence). Trimming stripped 2 bases from V and 4 bases from J, with 12 bases between. The CDR3 runs 15 residues.

J is TRBJ1-1 and V is TRBV18; D might be TRBD1 (6 bases). Germline CDR1 KGHSH, CDR2 LQKENI. The CDR3 extends over 15 amino acids. V was trimmed by 3 bases and J by 5 bases, leaving 16 bases between them. CDR3 sequence reads: CASSPNRVEETEAFF. In nucleotides, the CDR3 is TGTGCCAGCTCACCTAACAGGGTGGAGGAGACTGAAGCTTTCTTT.

The chain employs TRBV6-8 and TRBJ1-1, with D possibly being TRBD1 (6 bases). V lost 9 bases, J lost 0 bases, and 17 bases lay in between. Looked up from germline, CDR1 is MNHGY and CDR2 is SAAAGT. This CDR3 has 15 amino acids. The CDR3 protein is CASNKGGGMNTEAFF. In nucleotides, the CDR3 is TGTGCCAGTAACAAAGGGGGGGGGATGAACACTGAAGCTTTCTTT.

The genes are TRBV9 and TRBJ1-2; the D is unclear. The V gene lost 3 bases and the J gene lost 7 bases, with 10 bases spanning the gap. Germline CDR1 and CDR2: SGDLS and YYNGEE. This CDR3 contains 12 residues. DNA for the CDR3: TGTGCCAGCAGCGACCGCTTGGCTGGCTACACCTTC. It translates to CASSDRLAGYTF.

This chain joins TRBV13 and TRBJ2-7, with 10 bases aligning to TRBD2. Trimming took 5 bases from V and 3 from J; bases not matched to a gene: 4. The CDR3 has 14 amino acids. Germline CDR1 reads PRHDT; CDR2 reads FYEKMQ (reference sequence). The chain's CDR3 is CASSPGLADYEQYF. In DNA form, the CDR3 reads TGTGCCAGCAGCCCAGGACTAGCGGACTACGAGCAGTACTTC.

This clone has only one observation. The gene calls are TRBV7-8 and TRBJ2-1; 8 positions match TRBD2. The ends lost 5 bases at V and 3 bases at J; junction bases unmatched: 12. The CDR3 is 17 residues long. In germline, CDR1 is SGHVS, CDR2 FQNEAQ. The CDR3 loop is CASSKTTSRGVYNEQFF. The CDR3 coding sequence is TGTGCCAGCAGCAAGACGACTTCGCGGGGGGTCTACAATGAGCAGTTCTTC.

As to this clone: The same CDR3 arises from other DNA sequences in this sample as well. The chain is built from TRBV29-1 and TRBJ1-2, with a tentative D call TRBD1 (5 bases). The CDR3 runs to 11 residues. Germline lookup yields CDR1 SQVTM and CDR2 ANQGSEA. The V end was cut by 3 bases, the J end by 4 bases, with 6 bases between. The DNA for the CDR3 is TGCAGCGTTGAGGGACTCTATGGCTACACCTTC. As protein: CSVEGLYGYTF.

The chain has TRBV5-6 and TRBJ2-3; no clear D gene. From germline, CDR1 is SGHDT and CDR2 YYEEEE. Trimming pared 0 bases from V and 4 bases from J, leaving 3 bases between. The CDR3 totals 12 residues. The CDR3 DNA reads as TGTGCCAGCAGCTTGGCGGCAGATACGCAGTATTTT. Amino acids: CASSLAADTQYF.

The rearrangement links TRBV9 to TRBJ1-2, with 9 bases identical to TRBD1. V trimming: 2 bases; J trimming: 6 bases; junction bases outside the gene matches: 11. Germline V gene data show CDR1 as SGDLS and CDR2 as YYNGEE. The CDR3 loop spans 16 amino acids. The CDR3 nucleotides are TGTGCCAGCAGCGTCAGTCCCGGGACAGGGAAGGATGGCTACACCTTC. Residues: CASSVSPGTGKDGYTF. The full variable domain, completed using reference TRBV9 and TRBJ1-2, is DSGVTQTPKHLITATGQRVTLRCSPRSGDLSVYWYQQSLDQGLQFLIQYYNGEERAKGNILERFSAQQFPDLHSELNLSSLELGDSALYFCASSVSPGTGKDGYTFGSGTRLTVV.

The chain employs TRBV24-1 and TRBJ2-1; 8 bases fit TRBD2. CDR3 size: 16 residues. The germline V gene encodes CDR1 KGHDR and CDR2 SFDVKD. Trimming took 5 bases from V and 5 from J; bases not matched to a gene: 10. The CDR3 DNA follows: TGTGCCACCAGTGGGAGTTTGGCGGGGGGCCACAATGAGCAGTTCTTC. Encoded protein: CATSGSLAGGHNEQFF.

The DNA of the CDR3 is TGTGCCAGCTCACCAGATTTGATCCCTGACACCGGGGAGCTGTTTTTT. It translates to CASSPDLIPDTGELFF. The rearrangement links TRBV18 to TRBJ2-2; D unresolved. This CDR3 region has 16 residues. Germline loops: CDR1 KGHSH, CDR2 LQKENI. V was clipped by 2 bases and J by 3 bases, with 13 bases between them. Supplemented by reference TRBV18 and TRBJ2-2, the full variable domain reads NAGVMQNPRHLVRRRGQEARLRCSPMKGHSHVYWYRQLPEEGLKFMVYLQKENIIDESGMPKERFSAEFPKEGPSILRIQQVVRGDSAAYFCASSPDLIPDTGELFFGEGSRLTVL.

The chain is built from TRBV6-2 or TRBV6-3 and TRBJ2-7; 14 nucleotides line up with TRBD2. The junction had 8 bases not matched to a gene; V was cut back by 6 bases and J by 4 bases. CDR1 is MNHEY, CDR2 SVGEGT, per germline. The CDR3 consists of 16 residues. The CDR3 DNA reads as TGTGCCAGCAGCCCTCGACTAGCGGGGGGGCCTTACGAGCAGTACTTC. Translation: CASSPRLAGGPYEQYF.

This sequence joins TRBV3-1 (or the pseudogene TRBV3-2) and TRBJ1-6; 11 bases map to TRBD1. Trimming removed 6 bases from V and 8 bases from J; junction bases left unmatched: 9. CDR1 is LGHDT, CDR2 YNNKEL, per germline (reference sequence). The CDR3 is made up of 16 amino acids. CDR3 sequence: CASSDWTGGHDSPLHF. CDR3 nucleotide sequence: TGTGCCAGCAGTGACTGGACAGGGGGCCATGATTCACCCCTCCACTTT.